Below, 18 T cell receptor beta chains from the same sample are listed, as sequenced in a study of blood T cell repertoires in COVID-19. Only in-frame clones appear in the TCRdb table, and some are missing; sequencing was by immunoSEQ multiplex PCR. The table has just under 150,000 clones, roughly 81% seen once. Material: peripheral blood. The receptors were gathered from a human donor with acute or convalescent COVID-19. The donor label of this sample is uncertain.

The V gene is TRBV27, the J gene TRBJ1-2, with 7 positions matching TRBD1. The length of the CDR3 is 15 residues. From germline, CDR1 is MNHEY and CDR2 SMNVEV (reference sequence). V was pared by 5 bases and J by 7 bases, with 13 bases of the junction left unmatched. CDR3 DNA: TGTGCCAGCAGTCCAAACTCAGGGGGGCCGGGTGGCTACACCTTC. Its protein is CASSPNSGGPGGYTF.

V is TRBV6-5 and J is TRBJ1-1, with 8 nucleotides matching TRBD1. With V trimmed by 5 bases and J by 5 bases, 7 bases remained unmatched. The germline gives CDR1 MNHEY, CDR2 SVGAGI. The CDR3 runs 14 residues. CDR3 loop: CASSPGQAWTEAFF. CDR3 coding DNA: TGTGCCAGCAGTCCGGGACAGGCATGGACTGAAGCTTTCTTT.

The CDR3 bases are TGCGCCAGCAGCTTGGAAGGGACAGGGCCATTCTTC. Its protein product is CASSLEGTGPFF. V and J are TRBV5-1 and TRBJ2-1, with 9 bases lining up with TRBD1. The CDR3 sequence is 12 residues long. Germline lookup yields CDR1 SGHRS and CDR2 YFSETQ. V was clipped by 0 bases and J by 16 bases; unmatched bases: 5.

The chain is built from TRBV6-5 and TRBJ1-2; D uncertain. This CDR3 has 10 residues. The ends were cut back, 6 bases at V and 6 bases at J, with 5 bases in the middle. Germline V gene data show CDR1 as MNHEY and CDR2 as SVGAGI. The CDR3 loop is CASSLDGYTF. As DNA, the CDR3 is TGTGCCAGCAGCCTCGATGGCTACACCTTC.

This clone was recorded a few times. The chain is built from TRBV5-5 and TRBJ1-1; 10 positions match TRBD1. Unmatched junction bases numbered 4, after V lost 3 bases and J lost 2 bases. This CDR3 region has 15 residues. Germline CDR1 and CDR2: SGHKS and YYEKEE (reference sequence). The CDR3 nucleotides are TGTGCCAGCAGCTGGGGGACAGGGGCAAACACTGAAGCTTTCTTT. It yields the protein CASSWGTGANTEAFF.

V and J are TRBV4-1 and TRBJ1-2, with D possibly TRBD1 on 5 matching bases. Trimming removed 1 base from V and 5 bases from J, with 14 bases in between. The CDR3 loop spans 15 amino acids. Germline V gene lookup returns CDR1 MGHRA and CDR2 YSYEKL. CDR3 sequence: CASSQVSTGDYGYTF. The CDR3 DNA sequence: TGCGCCAGCAGCCAAGTTTCAACAGGCGATTATGGCTACACCTTC.

The V gene is TRBV9, the J gene TRBJ1-2; D is undetermined. This CDR3 comprises 14 residues. CDR1 is SGDLS, CDR2 YYNGEE, per germline. V lost 0 bases and J 5 bases, leaving 11 bases between the germline ends. The CDR3: CASSVAPQFYGYTF. The CDR3 nucleotides read TGTGCCAGCAGCGTAGCTCCACAATTTTATGGCTACACCTTC.

The rearrangement uses TRBV6-6 and TRBJ1-2; 8 bases fit TRBD1. The germline gives CDR1 MNHNY, CDR2 SVGAGI (reference sequence). V shed 6 bases, J shed 1 base, and the junction held 4 bases outside the gene matches. The CDR3 runs to 14 residues. This CDR3 is CASRWTGSNYGYTF. The CDR3 DNA reads TGTGCCAGCAGATGGACAGGGAGTAACTATGGCTACACCTTC.

V gene TRBV4-1 combines with J gene TRBJ1-1; 9 bases line up with TRBD1. Germline V gene sequence: CDR1 MGHRA, CDR2 YSYEKL. The V segment lost 7 bases and the J segment 4 bases; nucleotides outside the gene matches: 13. This CDR3 has 16 amino acids. CDR3 residues: CASNSGTGKHGTEAFF. The CDR3, as DNA: TGCGCCAGCAATTCAGGGACAGGGAAGCATGGCACTGAAGCTTTCTTT.

The chain joins TRBV7-8 to TRBJ2-2, with TRBD2 identical over 8 bases. CDR3 length equals 17 residues. Losses at the gene ends were 2 bases for V and 4 bases for J; bases not matched to a gene: 9. Germline CDR1 SGHVS, CDR2 FQNEAQ. The CDR3 is CASSLLGLASSTGELFF. CDR3 coding DNA: TGTGCCAGCAGCTTACTCGGACTAGCAAGCTCCACCGGGGAGCTGTTTTTT.

This chain links TRBV30 with TRBJ1-2, with TRBD1 matching 7 bases. The CDR3 runs to 14 residues. Germline-derived CDR1 and CDR2 are GTSNPN and SVGIG (reference sequence). V was clipped by 4 bases and J by 6 bases; unmatched bases: 11. The CDR3 coding sequence is TGTGCCTGGATTAGACCGAGGGGGCGGGATGGCTACACCTTC. This gives the protein CAWIRPRGRDGYTF.

The CDR3 loop is CASSRPQANNYGYTF. CDR3 DNA sequence: TGTGCCAGTAGTCGCCCCCAGGCGAACAACTATGGCTACACCTTC. The rearrangement joins TRBV19 to TRBJ1-2; D is undetermined. V shed 5 bases and J shed 2 bases, with 15 bases lying between them. Germline V CDR1 and CDR2: LNHDA, SQIVND (reference sequence). This CDR3 contains 15 residues.

The rearrangement joins TRBV19 to TRBJ1-3; D remains ambiguous. The CDR3 length is 15 residues. Looked up from germline, CDR1 is LNHDA and CDR2 is SQIVND (reference sequence). V was pared by 7 bases and J by 0 bases, with 13 bases between. CDR3 residues: CASTPPGNSGNTIYF. The CDR3 DNA reads as TGTGCCAGTACCCCCCCGGGAAACTCTGGAAACACCATATATTTT.

V and J are TRBV21-1 and TRBJ1-4; the DNA was not compared with TRBD1, the D call given in the table. TRBV21-1 corresponds to a pseudogene. The CDR3 is made up of 16 amino acids. The DNA of the CDR3 is TGTGCCAGCAGCAAAGAACAGGATAGAACTAATGAAAAACTGTTTTTT. Amino acid sequence: CASSKEQDRTNEKLFF.

The rearrangement links TRBV7-9 to TRBJ1-5; D perhaps matches TRBD1 (5 bases). The CDR3 totals 14 residues. The germline V and J ends were trimmed by 3 bases and 6 bases, with 12 bases remaining between them. From germline, CDR1 is SEHNR and CDR2 FQNEAQ (reference sequence). Written as DNA, the CDR3 is TGTGCCAGCAGCTTCAAGGGGTGGGGTCAGCCCCAGCATTTT. This codes for CASSFKGWGQPQHF.

V gene TRBV11-2 combines with J gene TRBJ2-5, with D possibly TRBD2 on 6 matching bases. The germline V gene encodes CDR1 SGHAT and CDR2 FQNNGV. The CDR3 extends over 16 amino acids. Trimming pared 4 bases from V and 5 bases from J, leaving 20 bases between. The DNA of the CDR3 is TGTGCCAGCAGCTCCCGTCCCAGGGAGGTTTTTGAGACCCAGTACTTC. It yields the protein CASSSRPREVFETQYF.

This clone was recorded once. The rearrangement links TRBV7-2 to TRBJ2-5; the match to TRBD2 covers 9 bases. This CDR3 has 14 amino acids. Trimming cost V 5 bases and J 12 bases; bases outside gene matches: 13. The V gene's germline CDR1 is SGHTA and CDR2 FQGNSA. The CDR3 here is CASSAQSSGAEKYF. DNA of the CDR3: TGTGCCAGCAGCGCCCAATCTAGCGGGGCGGAAAAGTACTTC.

This chain links TRBV3-1 (or the pseudogene TRBV3-2) with TRBJ2-5, with 14 bases identical to TRBD2. The V and J ends lost 6 bases and 6 bases, in that order; junction bases with no gene match: 15. CDR3 length: 18 amino acids. Germline CDR1 LGHDT, CDR2 YNNKEL (reference sequence). Written as DNA, the CDR3 is TGTGCCAGCAGTGCAAGACTTGCCGGGACTAGCGGGAGACAGACCCAGTACTTC. It encodes CASSARLAGTSGRQTQYF.